The clone carrying this T cell receptor beta chain was found many times. V was shortened by 0 bases and J by 0 bases, with 12 bases between the two germline ends. CDR1 is SGHRS and CDR2 is YFSETQ in the germline V gene. The CDR3 extends over 17 amino acids. The data are from a study of T-cell memory formation after mild COVID-19. The authors produced TCR alpha and TCR beta cDNA libraries with sample barcodes and UMIs by 5'RACE using constant-segment primers. TCRdb re-analysed the 5' RACE reads in MiXCR, keeping a single row per CDR3 protein. This sample has around 120,000 distinct CDR3 sequences, with roughly 15% found just once.

The material sequenced was PBMCs or a T cell subset sorted from them (not recorded which). This receptor was identified in an adult woman who had mild COVID-19 (a few samples of this study predate the infection). Cell type and time point are not known. The gene calls are TRBV5-1 and TRBJ2-2; D gene uncertain. The CDR3 sequence is CASSLAPPGPNTGELFF. The CDR3 DNA sequence: TGCGCCAGCAGCTTGGCCCCCCCGGGTCCGAACACCGGGGAGCTGTTTTTT.